The 17 T cell receptor beta chains given below trace back to one sample, sequenced in a study of cytomegalovirus exposure and HLA in healthy donors. The method was immunoSEQ multiplex PCR; TCRdb's version includes in-frame clones alone and lacks a portion of them. This table holds about 160,000 clones, about 89% found once. Sequencing was done on a sample of PBMCs. The receptors derive from a woman aged 18-29 years in good health and CMV-seropositive.

The V gene is TRBV28, the J gene TRBJ2-5, with D uncertain. Trimming stripped 10 bases from V and 4 bases from J, with 13 bases between. CDR3 length: 12 amino acids. Per germline, CDR1 MDHEN and CDR2 SYDVKM. In nucleotides, the CDR3 is TGTGCCACCGACGGAGAGGCAGAGACCCAGTACTTC. Its protein is CATDGEAETQYF.

V and J are TRBV5-6 and TRBJ2-4, with D possibly TRBD2 on 5 matching bases. V was trimmed by 1 base and J by 0 bases, leaving 11 bases between them. The V gene's germline CDR1 is SGHDT and CDR2 YYEEEE. This CDR3 region has 16 residues. CDR3 amino acids: CASSLPAEGAKNIQYF. The DNA of the CDR3 is TGTGCCAGCAGCTTGCCGGCCGAGGGAGCCAAAAACATTCAGTACTTC.

The rearrangement uses TRBV6-6 and TRBJ2-3, with D tentatively TRBD2 (6 bases). CDR3 length: 15 residues. With 3 bases removed from V and 4 bases from J, the gap between germline ends came to 14 bases. Germline V gene lookup returns CDR1 MNHNY and CDR2 SVGAGI (reference sequence). CDR3 protein: CASSYGGTGADTQYF. CDR3 bases: TGTGCCAGCAGTTATGGCGGGACTGGGGCAGATACGCAGTATTTT.

This chain joins TRBV18 and TRBJ2-3; 10 bases agree with TRBD2. CDR1 and CDR2 from the germline V gene are KGHSH and LQKENI. The trim removed 2 bases at V and 5 bases at J, leaving 1 base unmatched. The CDR3 runs to 14 residues. CDR3 in DNA: TGTGCCAGCTCACCAGCTAGCGGGGGAGATACGCAGTATTTT. Residues: CASSPASGGDTQYF.

J is TRBJ1-6 and V is TRBV12-5; 8 nucleotides line up with TRBD1. Germline V gene data show CDR1 as LGHNT and CDR2 as FRNRAP. The CDR3 length is 15 residues. V was pared by 5 bases and J by 6 bases, with 6 bases of the junction left unmatched. The CDR3 loop reads CASGPQGAGNSPLHF. As DNA, the CDR3 is TGTGCTAGTGGTCCCCAGGGGGCTGGTAATTCACCCCTCCACTTT.

This clone was observed once. In DNA, the CDR3 is TGTGCCAGCAGCCCCCGAGAGGGGGCCCCAGATACGCAGTATTTT. It specifies CASSPREGAPDTQYF. The J gene is TRBJ2-3, the V gene TRBV9; TRBD1 matches at 7 bases. The V gene end was trimmed by 4 bases and the J gene end by 4 bases; junction bases not matched to a gene: 9. CDR3 length: 15 residues. Per germline, CDR1 SGDLS and CDR2 YYNGEE. Looking up the rest from reference TRBV9 and TRBJ2-3 gives the full variable domain: DSGVTQTPKHLITATGQRVTLRCSPRSGDLSVYWYQQSLDQGLQFLIQYYNGEERAKGNILERFSAQQFPDLHSELNLSSLELGDSALYFCASSPREGAPDTQYFGPGTRLTVL.

The V gene is TRBV28, the J gene TRBJ2-7; D remains ambiguous. From germline, CDR1 is MDHEN and CDR2 SYDVKM. The CDR3 extends over 14 amino acids. V was clipped by 6 bases and J by 2 bases, with 14 bases between them. CDR3 amino acids: CASSSSLLPYEQYF. CDR3 DNA sequence: TGTGCCAGCAGCTCCTCACTACTTCCCTACGAGCAGTACTTC.

V and J are TRBV19 and TRBJ1-2; no definite D call. Per the germline V gene, CDR1 is LNHDA and CDR2 is SQIVND (reference sequence). Trimming shortened V by 6 bases and J by 0 bases, and 14 bases separated the two germline ends. The CDR3 is made up of 15 amino acids. The chain's CDR3 is CASSRVNLANYGYTF. The DNA of the CDR3 is TGTGCCAGTAGCCGTGTTAACCTAGCTAACTATGGCTACACCTTC. The complete variable domain, with remaining parts taken from reference TRBV19 and TRBJ1-2, reads DGGITQSPKYLFRKEGQNVTLSCEQNLNHDAMYWYRQDPGQGLRLIYYSQIVNDFQKGDIAEGYSVSREKKESFPLTVTSAQKNPTAFYLCASSRVNLANYGYTFGSGTRLTVV.

In DNA form, the CDR3 reads TGTGCCAGCAGCTTAGGAGTTGTTGGGGAGACCCAGTACTTC. Amino acid sequence: CASSLGVVGETQYF. The genes are TRBV5-6 and TRBJ2-5; D uncertain. CDR1 is SGHDT, CDR2 YYEEEE, per germline. The CDR3 covers 14 residues. The germline V and J ends were trimmed by 2 bases and 5 bases, with 13 bases remaining between them.

The chain links TRBV6-1 to TRBJ1-5; possible D gene TRBD1, 5 bases. Trimming cost V 4 bases and J 2 bases, with 15 bases left between them. CDR3 size: 16 residues. Germline CDR1 MNHNS, CDR2 SASEGT. The CDR3 bases are TGTGCCAGCAGTGGGGACTCCCCGAGGGGCAATCAGCCCCAGCATTTT. Protein: CASSGDSPRGNQPQHF.

The chain employs TRBV2 and TRBJ2-7; possible D gene TRBD2, 6 bases. Trimming pared 7 bases from V and 2 bases from J, leaving 15 bases between. The germline V gene has CDR1 SNHLY and CDR2 FYNNEI. This CDR3 is built from 14 residues. CDR3 bases: TGTGCCAGCAATCCCGGGGACTGGACCTACGAGCAGTACTTC. Residues: CASNPGDWTYEQYF.

The chain carries TRBV30 and TRBJ1-6; a possible D gene is TRBD1 (5 bases). The CDR3 loop spans 13 amino acids. The germline CDR1 and CDR2 sequences are GTSNPN and SVGIG (reference sequence). The V end was cut by 2 bases, the J end by 6 bases, with 8 bases between. The CDR3 loop is CAWSKQGNSPLHF. CDR3 coding DNA: TGTGCCTGGAGTAAGCAGGGTAATTCACCCCTCCACTTT.

This chain uses TRBV4-2 with TRBJ2-7; TRBD1 matches 9 bases. This CDR3 comprises 17 residues. V shed 2 bases, J shed 1 base, and the junction held 9 bases outside the gene matches. CDR1 and CDR2 (germline): LGHNA, YNFKEQ. In DNA, the CDR3 is TGTGCCAGCAGCCAAAGGGCTAGCGGACAGGGGTCCTACGAGCAGTACTTC. Amino acids: CASSQRASGQGSYEQYF.

This chain joins TRBV9 and TRBJ2-1; the D is unclear. CDR1 and CDR2 from the germline V gene are SGDLS and YYNGEE. This CDR3 spans 12 amino acids. Deletions cut 6 bases from V and 7 bases from J, with 11 bases between. Here the CDR3 DNA reads TGTGCCAGCACATCTAGTTGGAATGAGCAGTTCTTC. Its translation is CASTSSWNEQFF.

The chain uses TRBV9 and TRBJ2-1; possibly TRBD2 for D (5 bases). The CDR3 has 16 residues. Germline V gene lookup returns CDR1 SGDLS and CDR2 YYNGEE. Trimming left V 3 bases short and J 5 bases short, with 18 bases between. This CDR3 reads CASSADGASRNNEQFF. The CDR3 region has the DNA TGTGCCAGCAGCGCAGACGGCGCTAGCCGGAACAATGAGCAGTTCTTC.

The chain couples TRBV28 to TRBJ2-7; 8 nucleotides line up with TRBD1. Germline V lookup: CDR1 MDHEN, CDR2 SYDVKM. V lost 5 bases to trimming and J lost 1 base; unmatched junction nucleotides: 1. The CDR3 runs 13 residues. The CDR3 here is CASSQGASYEQYF. The CDR3, as DNA: TGTGCCAGCAGTCAGGGGGCATCCTACGAGCAGTACTTC.

The chain has TRBV6-1 and TRBJ1-1; D might be TRBD1 (6 bases). The germline gives CDR1 MNHNS, CDR2 SASEGT. Trimming took 11 bases from V and 2 from J, leaving 21 bases between them. The CDR3 sequence is 15 residues long. The CDR3 loop is CAGRVVPQGNTEAFF. Here the CDR3 DNA reads TGTGCCGGGCGGGTAGTTCCACAGGGAAACACTGAAGCTTTCTTT.